This T cell receptor (beta chain) appears in the sequencing data of a study of blood T cell repertoires in COVID-19. Study at large: The United States, Italy and Spain were the sources of the acute and convalescent COVID-19 samples. PBMCs, B-cell-depleted T cells, or T cells were the source of the cDNA or gDNA that made up the material.

Germline CDR1 reads ENHRY; CDR2 reads SYGVKD. The CDR3 consists of 14 residues. V shed 6 bases, J shed 4 bases, and the junction held 7 bases outside the gene matches. As handled by the study authors: Scientists estimated how many nucleated cells there were by amplifying reference gene primers. Sequencing was performed with immunoSEQ multiplex PCR; in TCRdb, only in-frame clones are kept and a portion is missing. That table gives V, J and clone size, and the DNA gave D and trimming. The top ten hold 12% of the sample, which has 180,000 or so clones, roughly 81% seen once. A Seattle source enrolled patients during active infection and followed them longitudinally.

The clonotype comes from a woman of 80 years or more with COVID-19, enrolled during active disease. The sequenced sample consisted of peripheral blood. This chain joins TRBV10-3 and TRBJ2-7; 9 bases fit TRBD1. The CDR3 loop reads CAIRETGGGYEQYF. In DNA, the CDR3 is TGTGCCATCAGGGAAACAGGGGGCGGTTACGAGCAGTACTTC.